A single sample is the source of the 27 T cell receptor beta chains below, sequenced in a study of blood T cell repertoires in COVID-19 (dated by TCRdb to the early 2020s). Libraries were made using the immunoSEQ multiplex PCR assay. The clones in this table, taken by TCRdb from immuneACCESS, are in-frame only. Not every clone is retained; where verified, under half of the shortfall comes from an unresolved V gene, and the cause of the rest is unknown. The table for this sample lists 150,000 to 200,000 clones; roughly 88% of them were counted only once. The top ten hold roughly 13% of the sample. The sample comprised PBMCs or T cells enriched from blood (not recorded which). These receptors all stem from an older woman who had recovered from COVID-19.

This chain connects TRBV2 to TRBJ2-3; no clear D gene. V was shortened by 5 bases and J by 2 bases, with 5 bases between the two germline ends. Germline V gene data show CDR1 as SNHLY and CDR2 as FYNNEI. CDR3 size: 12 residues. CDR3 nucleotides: TGTGCCAGCAGTCCACACACAGATACGCAGTATTTT. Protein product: CASSPHTDTQYF. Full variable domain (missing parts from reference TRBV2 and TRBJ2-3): EPEVTQTPSHQVTQMGQEVILRCVPISNHLYFYWYRQILGQKVEFLVSFYNNEISEKSEIFDDQFSVERPDGSNFTLKIRSTKLEDSAMYFCASSPHTDTQYFGPGTRLTVL.

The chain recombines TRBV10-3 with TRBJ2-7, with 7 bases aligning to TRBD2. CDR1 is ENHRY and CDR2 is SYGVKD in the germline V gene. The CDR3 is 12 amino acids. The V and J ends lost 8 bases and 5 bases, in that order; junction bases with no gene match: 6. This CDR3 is CAIWEGMDEQYF. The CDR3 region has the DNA TGTGCCATCTGGGAGGGGATGGACGAGCAGTACTTC.

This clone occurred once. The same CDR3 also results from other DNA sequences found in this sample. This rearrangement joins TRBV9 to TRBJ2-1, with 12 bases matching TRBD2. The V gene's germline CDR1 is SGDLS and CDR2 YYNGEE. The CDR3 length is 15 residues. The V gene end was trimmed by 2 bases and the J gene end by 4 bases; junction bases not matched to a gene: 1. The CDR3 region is CASSVGLAGYNEQFF. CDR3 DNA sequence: TGTGCCAGCAGCGTTGGACTAGCGGGGTACAATGAGCAGTTCTTC.

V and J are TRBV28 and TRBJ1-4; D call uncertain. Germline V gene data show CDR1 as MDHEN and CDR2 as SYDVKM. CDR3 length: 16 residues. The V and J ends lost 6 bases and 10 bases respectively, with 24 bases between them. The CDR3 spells CASSSTARGFGRKLFF. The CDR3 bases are TGTGCCAGCAGCTCGACCGCACGGGGATTCGGTCGAAAACTGTTTTTT.

The CDR3 sequence: CASSSAPRGSYNEQFF. CDR3 nucleotides: TGTGCCAGCAGCTCGGCCCCCCGGGGCTCCTACAATGAGCAGTTCTTC. The chain couples TRBV7-8 to TRBJ2-1; TRBD2 might be the D (5 bases). Per the germline V gene, CDR1 is SGHVS and CDR2 is FQNEAQ. This CDR3 region has 16 residues. V lost 4 bases and J lost 0, with 13 bases in between.

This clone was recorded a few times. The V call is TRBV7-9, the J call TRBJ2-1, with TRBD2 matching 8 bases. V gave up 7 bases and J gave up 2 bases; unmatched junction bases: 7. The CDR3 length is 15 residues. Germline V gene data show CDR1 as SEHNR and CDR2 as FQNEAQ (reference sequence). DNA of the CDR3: TGTGCCAGCACAACTAGAGCGGGAGCCTACAATGAGCAGTTCTTC. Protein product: CASTTRAGAYNEQFF.

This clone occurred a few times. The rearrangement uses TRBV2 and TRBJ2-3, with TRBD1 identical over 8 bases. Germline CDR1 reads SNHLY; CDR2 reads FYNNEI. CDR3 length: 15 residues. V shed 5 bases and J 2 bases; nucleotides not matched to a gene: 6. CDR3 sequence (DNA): TGTGCCAGCAGTCAAAGACAGGGGATCACAGATACGCAGTATTTT. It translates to CASSQRQGITDTQYF.

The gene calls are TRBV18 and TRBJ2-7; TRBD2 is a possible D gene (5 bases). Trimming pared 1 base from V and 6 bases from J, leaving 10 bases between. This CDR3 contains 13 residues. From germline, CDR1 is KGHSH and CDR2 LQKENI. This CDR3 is CASSPRPEGEQYF. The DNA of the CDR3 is TGTGCCAGCTCACCACGGCCAGAGGGCGAGCAGTACTTC.

For the CDR3, the DNA is TGTGCCACCAGCAGAGCCGGGGGAAGGGGAACTGGAAACACCATATATTTT. Amino acid sequence: CATSRAGGRGTGNTIYF. The rearrangement joins TRBV15 to TRBJ1-3; maybe TRBD1 (5 bases). Germline V gives CDR1 LNHNV, CDR2 YYDKDF (reference sequence). The CDR3 sequence is 17 residues long. V was trimmed by 1 base and J by 2 bases, leaving 15 bases between them.

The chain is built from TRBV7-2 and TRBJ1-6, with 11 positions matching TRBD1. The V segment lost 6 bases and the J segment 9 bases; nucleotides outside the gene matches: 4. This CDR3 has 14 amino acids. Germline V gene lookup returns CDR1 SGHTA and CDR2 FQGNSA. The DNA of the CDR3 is TGTGCCAGCAGAGCAGGACAGGGGGCTTCACCCCTCCACTTT. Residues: CASRAGQGASPLHF.

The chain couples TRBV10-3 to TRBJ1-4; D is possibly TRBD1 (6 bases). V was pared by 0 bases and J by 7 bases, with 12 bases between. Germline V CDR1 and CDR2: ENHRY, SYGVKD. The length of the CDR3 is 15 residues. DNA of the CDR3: TGTGCCATCAGTGAGTCGAACAGGGTTGGTGAAAAACTGTTTTTT. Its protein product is CAISESNRVGEKLFF.

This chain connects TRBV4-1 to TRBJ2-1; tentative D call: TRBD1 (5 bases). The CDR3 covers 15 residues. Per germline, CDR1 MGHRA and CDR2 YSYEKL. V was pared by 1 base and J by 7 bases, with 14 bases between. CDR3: CASSQVGHSPNEQFF. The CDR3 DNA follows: TGCGCCAGCAGCCAAGTAGGACATAGCCCTAATGAGCAGTTCTTC.

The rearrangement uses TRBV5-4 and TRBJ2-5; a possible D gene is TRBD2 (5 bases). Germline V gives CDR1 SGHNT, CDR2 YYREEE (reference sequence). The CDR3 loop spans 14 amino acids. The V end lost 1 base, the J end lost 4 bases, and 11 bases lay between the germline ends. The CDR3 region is CASSLQRDRETQYF. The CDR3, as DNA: TGTGCCAGCAGCTTGCAACGGGATCGAGAGACCCAGTACTTC.

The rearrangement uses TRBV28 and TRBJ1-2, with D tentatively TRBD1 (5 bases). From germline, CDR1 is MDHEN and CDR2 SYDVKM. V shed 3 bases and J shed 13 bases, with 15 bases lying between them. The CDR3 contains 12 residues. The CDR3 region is CASSLAQGSSTF. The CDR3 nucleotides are TGTGCCAGCAGTTTGGCCCAGGGAAGTTCCACCTTC.

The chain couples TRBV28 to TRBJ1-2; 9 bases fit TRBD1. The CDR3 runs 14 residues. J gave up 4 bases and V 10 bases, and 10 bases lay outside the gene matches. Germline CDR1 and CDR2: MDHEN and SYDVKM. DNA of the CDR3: TGTGCCACCACATCAACAGGGGGCATCTATGGCTACACCTTC. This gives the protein CATTSTGGIYGYTF.

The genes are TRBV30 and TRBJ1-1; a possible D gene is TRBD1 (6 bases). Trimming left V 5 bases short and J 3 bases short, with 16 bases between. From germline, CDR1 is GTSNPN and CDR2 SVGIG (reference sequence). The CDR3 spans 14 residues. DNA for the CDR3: TGTGCCTGGCGAGGCCCAGGGGTTTACACTGAAGCTTTCTTT. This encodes CAWRGPGVYTEAFF.

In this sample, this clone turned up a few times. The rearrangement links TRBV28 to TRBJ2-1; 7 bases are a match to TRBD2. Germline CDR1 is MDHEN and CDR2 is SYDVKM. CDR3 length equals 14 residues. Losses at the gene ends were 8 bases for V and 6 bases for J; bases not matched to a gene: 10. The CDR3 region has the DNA TGTGCCAGCGCCCGTTCGGGGACTACCAATGAGCAGTTCTTC. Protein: CASARSGTTNEQFF.

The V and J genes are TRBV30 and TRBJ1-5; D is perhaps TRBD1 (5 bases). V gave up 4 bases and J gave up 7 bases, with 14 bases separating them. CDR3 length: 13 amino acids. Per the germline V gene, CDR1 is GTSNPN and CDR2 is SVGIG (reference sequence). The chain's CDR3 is CAWNVGHGQPQHF. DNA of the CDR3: TGTGCCTGGAACGTGGGGCACGGACAGCCCCAGCATTTT.

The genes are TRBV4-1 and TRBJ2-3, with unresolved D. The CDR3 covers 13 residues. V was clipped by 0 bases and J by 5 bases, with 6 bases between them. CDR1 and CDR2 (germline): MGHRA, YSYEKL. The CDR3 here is CASSQDPKDTQYF. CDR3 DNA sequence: TGCGCCAGCAGCCAAGATCCTAAAGATACGCAGTATTTT.

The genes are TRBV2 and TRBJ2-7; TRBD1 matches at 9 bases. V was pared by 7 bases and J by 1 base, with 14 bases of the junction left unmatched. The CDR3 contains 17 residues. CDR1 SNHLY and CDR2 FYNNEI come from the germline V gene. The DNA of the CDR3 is TGTGCCAGCAAGGGGGAACCGGGACAGGGAAATTCCTACGAGCAGTACTTC. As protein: CASKGEPGQGNSYEQYF.

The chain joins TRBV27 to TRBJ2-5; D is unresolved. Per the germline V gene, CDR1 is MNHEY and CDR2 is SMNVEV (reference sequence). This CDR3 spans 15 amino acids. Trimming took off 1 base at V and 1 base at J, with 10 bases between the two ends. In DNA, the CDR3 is TGTGCCAGCAGTTTATTGTGGGCGACCCAAGAGACCCAGTACTTC. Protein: CASSLLWATQETQYF.

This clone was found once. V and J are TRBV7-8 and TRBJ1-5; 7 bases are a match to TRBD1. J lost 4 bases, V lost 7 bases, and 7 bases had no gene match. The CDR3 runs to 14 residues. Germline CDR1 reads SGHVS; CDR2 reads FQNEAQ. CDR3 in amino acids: CASTRTGPNQPQHF. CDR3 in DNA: TGTGCCAGCACCCGGACAGGCCCTAATCAGCCCCAGCATTTT.

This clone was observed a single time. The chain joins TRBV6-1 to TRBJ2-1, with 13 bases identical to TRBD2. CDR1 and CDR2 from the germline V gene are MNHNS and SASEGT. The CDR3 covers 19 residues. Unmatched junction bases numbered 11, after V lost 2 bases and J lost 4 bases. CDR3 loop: CASSEQPPGLAGRYNEQFF. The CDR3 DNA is TGTGCCAGCAGTGAACAACCGCCGGGACTAGCGGGGAGATACAATGAGCAGTTCTTC.

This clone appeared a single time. DNA for the CDR3: TGTGCCAGCAGTGAAATGGGTTGGGGACAGGGGCAAGAGGGCGAGCAGTACTTC. Amino acid sequence: CASSEMGWGQGQEGEQYF. The V and J genes are TRBV2 and TRBJ2-7, with 10 bases matching TRBD1. Germline assignment: CDR1 SNHLY and CDR2 FYNNEI. This CDR3 contains 18 residues. The V and J ends lost 2 bases and 6 bases, in that order; junction bases with no gene match: 16.

The CDR3 is CASSPRGGSYNEQFF. In nucleotides, the CDR3 is TGTGCCAGCAGCCCGCGGGGGGGCTCCTACAATGAGCAGTTCTTC. The J gene is TRBJ2-1, the V gene TRBV3-1 (or the pseudogene TRBV3-2); 9 bases fit TRBD2. Germline V gives CDR1 LGHDT, CDR2 YNNKEL (reference sequence). The CDR3 sequence is 15 residues long. V lost 4 bases to trimming and J lost 0 bases; unmatched junction nucleotides: 1.

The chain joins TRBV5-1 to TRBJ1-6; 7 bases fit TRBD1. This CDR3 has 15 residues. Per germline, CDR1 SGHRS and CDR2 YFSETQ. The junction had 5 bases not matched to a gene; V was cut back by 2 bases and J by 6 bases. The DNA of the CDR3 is TGCGCCAGCAGCTTTGTCACAGGGGTTAATTCACCCCTCCACTTT. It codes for CASSFVTGVNSPLHF.

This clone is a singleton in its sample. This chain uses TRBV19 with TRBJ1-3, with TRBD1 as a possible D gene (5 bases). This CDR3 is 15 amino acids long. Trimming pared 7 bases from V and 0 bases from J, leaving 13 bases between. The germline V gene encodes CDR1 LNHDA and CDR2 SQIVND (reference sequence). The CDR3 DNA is TGTGCCAGTACCCTAGACAGACGCTCTGGAAACACCATATATTTT. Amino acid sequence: CASTLDRRSGNTIYF.